This entry concerns a single T cell receptor beta chain. The antigen this receptor binds is unknown. No quality values exist for individual bases; no much larger clone is one base distant. The V and J ends are trimmed by 3 bases and 0 bases, leaving 15 bases between them. From cysteine to phenylalanine, the CDR3 is 15 amino acids long. Only CDR3 DNA is held: 45 bases, read in frame from base 1. Reading the germline V gene (reference sequence) gives CDR1 DFQATT and CDR2 SNEGSKA. The record originates from a study of T-cell memory formation after mild COVID-19 (dated by TCRdb to the early 2020s). About the investigation overall: TCR sequence clusters from the two donors were largely donor specific. Two young, previously healthy adult volunteers, one female and one male, were included in the cohort. In a couple of donors, T-cell clones that expanded and contracted after mild COVID-19 were tracked by sequencing TCRalpha and TCRbeta repertoires over time.

Sequencing instrument: Illumina NovaSeq 6000. TCRalpha and TCRbeta cDNA libraries were constructed by 5'RACE with constant-segment primers, with sample barcodes and unique molecular identifiers being introduced. RNA was extracted from every sample with Trizol reagent. Libraries were amplified in two PCR steps, with a second sample barcode and Illumina TruSeq adapters added in the second step. Libraries were sequenced on an Illumina NovaSeq with 2 x 150 bp paired-end reads. Per the original workflow: The reads were demultiplexed and collapsed into UMI-guided consensus sequences using migec v1.2.7. Using mixcr v2.1.11, UMI consensuses were aligned to TRA and TRB V and J templates and then assembled into clonotypes. A clonotype was counted as expanded or contracted only when both edgeR and NoisET called the clonotype significant, with the noise models trained on biological replicates. For edgeR calls, a false discovery rate-adjusted p below 0.01 and a log2 fold-change threshold of 1 were applied. As an exploratory analysis of dynamics, max-normalized trajectories of the 1000 most abundant clonotypes were examined by PCA with hierarchical clustering. Separately sequenced CD4+ and CD8+ repertoires were used to assign the CD4 or CD8 phenotype of responding clones. Using fastp at Q25 and MiXCR, TCRdb reprocessed the public reads and kept productive beta chains. Each entry is one CDR3 protein sequence, shown with its most common DNA and genes. These V and J calls rely on TCRdb rather than the paper's analysis. Recorded for this sample are around 300,000 distinct CDR3 sequences; 7% to 10% of them occurred a single time. The top ten constitute about 20% of the sample.

Ficoll-Paque density gradient centrifugation was used to isolate PBMCs. General study outcomes and caveats: Clones that contracted from day 15 to 85 showed balanced CD4/CD8 phenotypes, whereas a second wave of clones that expanded from day 15 to 37 leaned towards CD4+. The second-wave clones that peaked on day 37 were not confirmed to be SARS-CoV-2 specific. Contracting CD4+ clones turned up mainly in the CM and EM memory subsets, whereas EMRA was where CD8+ clones were enriched. The study included only a couple of mild cases, and larger cohorts that include severe cases with pre-infection samples were judged to be necessary. Some responding clones were found in pre-infection memory, which suggests that pre-existing cross-reactive memory T cells took part in the SARS-CoV-2 response.

The sample comprised PBMCs or a T cell subset sorted from them (not recorded which). The chain uses TRBV20-1 and TRBJ2-7, with no D gene named confidently. The receptor comes from a man aged 18-30 years who had mild COVID-19 (a few samples of this study predate the infection). The sample titles of this study are shuffled in the database, so cell type and time point are left out; the donor was told from shared clones. The encoded CDR3 is CSASQQRSSSYEQYF. DNA sequence: TGCAGTGCTAGTCAACAGCGTTCGAGCTCCTACGAGCAGTACTTC.